A selection of T cell receptor beta chains follows, all from one sample in a study of blood T cell repertoires in COVID-19. Clones were sequenced by immunoSEQ multiplex PCR, and TCRdb holds only the in-frame ones, with some missing. The sample holds 90,000 or so clones; about 84% are singletons and the top ten take around 25%. Material for sequencing was peripheral blood. The source of these receptors is an elderly man with active or convalescent COVID-19. The CDR3 runs from the conserved cysteine through the conserved F or W. The D gene is left open where the match is weak. Some rows mark clone size as missing; the rest say once, few, many or name a class of expanded clone.

j_gene: TRBJ2-6
v_gene: TRBV9
abundance: NA
d_gene: NA
CDR3aa: CASSGQGISGANVLTF
CDR3nt: TGTGCCAGCAGCGGCCAGGGGATATCTGGGGCCAACGTCCTGACTTTC

j_gene: TRBJ1-2
v_gene: TRBV12-3/TRBV12-4
abundance: few
d_gene: NA
CDR3aa: CASSHRAGYTF
CDR3nt: TGTGCCAGCAGCCACAGGGCGGGCTACACCTTC

j_gene: TRBJ1-6
v_gene: TRBV6-5
abundance: once
d_gene: NA
CDR3aa: CASSASGDSPLHF
CDR3nt: TGTGCCAGCAGCGCATCGGGGGATTCACCCCTCCACTTT

j_gene: TRBJ1-1
v_gene: TRBV29-1
abundance: NA
d_gene: NA
CDR3aa: CSVDLAAGAFF
CDR3nt: TGCAGCGTTGATCTTGCAGCGGGAGCTTTCTTT

j_gene: TRBJ1-5
v_gene: TRBV5-5
abundance: NA
d_gene: TRBD1
CDR3aa: CASSDWDRRERPQHF
CDR3nt: TGTGCCAGCAGCGATTGGGACAGGCGAGAGAGGCCCCAGCATTTT

j_gene: TRBJ2-3
v_gene: TRBV3-1/TRBV3-2
abundance: NA
d_gene: NA
CDR3aa: CASSPGRAGSDTQYF
CDR3nt: TGTGCCAGCAGCCCCGGGCGGGCGGGGTCCGATACGCAGTATTTT

j_gene: TRBJ1-1
v_gene: TRBV28
abundance: NA
d_gene: NA
CDR3aa: CASSLASTEAFF
CDR3nt: TGTGCCAGCAGTTTAGCCAGCACTGAAGCTTTCTTT

j_gene: TRBJ2-3
v_gene: TRBV14
abundance: NA
d_gene: TRBD1
CDR3aa: CASSQEGDRGTDTQYF
CDR3nt: TGTGCCAGCAGCCAAGAGGGGGACAGGGGCACAGATACGCAGTATTTT

j_gene: TRBJ2-6
v_gene: TRBV15
abundance: NA
d_gene: NA
CDR3aa: CATSRGRIPGANVLTF
CDR3nt: TGTGCCACCAGCAGAGGCAGGATCCCTGGGGCCAACGTCCTGACTTTC

j_gene: TRBJ1-4
v_gene: TRBV14
abundance: NA
d_gene: TRBD1
CDR3aa: CASSQGTGAPLF
CDR3nt: TGTGCCAGCAGCCAAGGGACAGGGGCGCCCCTTTTT

j_gene: TRBJ2-3
v_gene: TRBV18
abundance: NA
d_gene: TRBD2
CDR3aa: CASSPSGSPTILTDTQYF
CDR3nt: TGTGCCAGCTCCCCTAGCGGGAGCCCGACAATACTCACAGATACGCAGTATTTT

j_gene: TRBJ2-7
v_gene: TRBV11-2
abundance: once
d_gene: TRBD1
CDR3aa: CASSSQPNRGQGVQYF
CDR3nt: TGTGCCAGCAGCTCCCAGCCGAACAGGGGCCAAGGGGTGCAGTACTTC

j_gene: TRBJ2-1
v_gene: TRBV6-2/TRBV6-3
abundance: NA
d_gene: TRBD2
CDR3aa: CASSTLAGAYNEQFF
CDR3nt: TGTGCCAGCAGTACGCTAGCGGGGGCCTACAATGAGCAGTTCTTC

j_gene: TRBJ2-1
v_gene: TRBV4-3
abundance: NA
d_gene: NA
CDR3aa: CASSLRTAYNEQFF
CDR3nt: TGCGCCAGCAGCCTGCGGACAGCCTACAATGAGCAGTTCTTC

j_gene: TRBJ1-4
v_gene: TRBV29-1
abundance: NA
d_gene: NA
CDR3aa: CSVGPGTNEKLFF
CDR3nt: TGCAGCGTTGGCCCGGGAACTAATGAAAAACTGTTTTTT

j_gene: TRBJ1-6
v_gene: TRBV10-2
abundance: many
d_gene: TRBD1
CDR3aa: CASSDRGNRNSPLHF
CDR3nt: TGCGCCAGCAGTGACAGGGGGAATCGTAATTCACCCCTCCACTTT

j_gene: TRBJ1-4
v_gene: TRBV3-1/TRBV3-2
abundance: NA
d_gene: NA
CDR3aa: CASRARRGVGEKLFF
CDR3nt: TGTGCCAGCAGGGCCCGTCGGGGTGTAGGTGAAAAACTGTTTTTT

j_gene: TRBJ1-1
v_gene: TRBV6-5
abundance: NA
d_gene: NA
CDR3aa: CASSRGVGNTEAFF
CDR3nt: TGTGCCAGCAGTCGGGGGGTGGGGAACACTGAAGCTTTCTTT

j_gene: TRBJ2-5
v_gene: TRBV5-1
abundance: NA
d_gene: TRBD1
CDR3aa: CASSLAGTGKETQYF
CDR3nt: TGCGCCAGCAGCTTGGCCGGGACAGGGAAAGAGACCCAGTACTTC

j_gene: TRBJ2-1
v_gene: TRBV4-1
abundance: once
d_gene: TRBD2
CDR3aa: CASSLRLAGQFNEQFF
CDR3nt: TGCGCCAGCAGCCTCCGACTAGCGGGGCAATTCAATGAGCAGTTCTTC

j_gene: TRBJ1-1
v_gene: TRBV4-1
abundance: NA
d_gene: TRBD1
CDR3aa: CASSLPTGLKTEAFF
CDR3nt: TGCGCCAGCAGCCTTCCGACAGGGCTGAAAACTGAAGCTTTCTTT

j_gene: TRBJ2-2
v_gene: TRBV7-3
abundance: NA
d_gene: NA
CDR3aa: CASSLSAGADTGELFF
CDR3nt: TGTGCCAGCAGCTTATCGGCAGGGGCGGACACCGGGGAGCTGTTTTTT

j_gene: TRBJ1-3
v_gene: TRBV7-6
abundance: NA
d_gene: NA
CDR3aa: CASSLGYTGNSGNTIYF
CDR3nt: TGTGCCAGCAGCTTAGGGTATACAGGGAACTCTGGAAACACCATATATTTT

j_gene: TRBJ1-4
v_gene: TRBV7-2
abundance: NA
d_gene: NA
CDR3aa: CASSADAGTPTQGEKLFF
CDR3nt: TGTGCCAGCAGCGCCGACGCGGGGACTCCTACCCAGGGCGAAAAACTGTTTTTT

j_gene: TRBJ2-2
v_gene: TRBV5-4
abundance: NA
d_gene: NA
CDR3aa: CASSVDSRNTGELFF
CDR3nt: TGTGCCAGCAGCGTCGACAGTAGGAACACCGGGGAGCTGTTTTTT

j_gene: TRBJ1-1
v_gene: TRBV29-1
abundance: NA
d_gene: TRBD1
CDR3aa: CSAGDRYTEAFF
CDR3nt: TGCAGCGCCGGGGACAGATACACTGAAGCTTTCTTT

j_gene: TRBJ2-2
v_gene: TRBV27
abundance: NA
d_gene: NA
CDR3aa: CASSFSQGKLFF
CDR3nt: TGTGCCAGCAGTTTTTCGCAGGGAAAGCTGTTTTTT

j_gene: TRBJ1-3
v_gene: TRBV6-5
abundance: few
d_gene: TRBD1
CDR3aa: CASYGGQVSGNTIYF
CDR3nt: TGTGCCAGCTATGGGGGACAGGTTTCTGGAAACACCATATATTTT

j_gene: TRBJ2-7
v_gene: TRBV27
abundance: few
d_gene: TRBD1
CDR3aa: CASSSSGTGPYEQYF
CDR3nt: TGTGCCAGCAGCTCGTCCGGGACAGGCCCCTACGAGCAGTACTTC

j_gene: TRBJ1-2
v_gene: TRBV5-6
abundance: NA
d_gene: TRBD1
CDR3aa: CASSLGQGAYGYTF
CDR3nt: TGTGCCAGCAGCTTGGGACAGGGGGCCTATGGCTACACCTTC

j_gene: TRBJ2-7
v_gene: TRBV14
abundance: NA
d_gene: TRBD2
CDR3aa: CASSPGGLAGGSEQYF
CDR3nt: TGTGCCAGCAGTCCCGGGGGACTAGCGGGGGGATCCGAGCAGTACTTC

j_gene: TRBJ2-1
v_gene: TRBV6-5
abundance: few
d_gene: TRBD1
CDR3aa: CASSKTGNPYNEQFF
CDR3nt: TGTGCCAGCAGTAAGACAGGGAATCCGTACAATGAGCAGTTCTTC